The TCR beta chain described here comes from a study of blood T cell repertoires in COVID-19. Across the whole study: Both acute and convalescent COVID-19 samples were obtained from the United States, Italy and Spain. Sources were T cells, B-cell-depleted T cells, or PBMCs; the material itself was cDNA or gDNA.

Source study methods: Amplification with reference gene primers provided the estimates of nucleated cell counts. Profiled with immunoSEQ multiplex PCR; TCRdb holds only in-frame clones, not every one. The V and J calls and the clone size are those of that table, but D and trimming were determined from the DNA. The sample records 300,000 or so clones, approximately 80% being singletons. Trimming took 1 base from V and 2 from J, leaving 9 bases between them. CDR1 and CDR2 (germline): SGHNT, YENEEA. The CDR3 contains 15 residues. The receptor was derived from a woman aged 50 to 65 with active or convalescent COVID-19. The chain carries TRBV11-3 and TRBJ2-1, with D possibly being TRBD1 (6 bases). The sequenced sample was peripheral blood. The CDR3 coding sequence is TGTGCCAGCAGCTTAGCTAGGACAGCCTACAATGAGCAGTTCTTC. Its translation is CASSLARTAYNEQFF.